Listed below are T cell receptor beta chains from one sample, sequenced in a study of cytomegalovirus exposure and HLA in healthy donors. TCRdb's table, derived via immunoSEQ multiplex PCR, lists solely in-frame clones and lacks some. The top ten clones hold approximately 1.2% of a sample with more than 150,000 clones, approximately 80% of them seen once. Sequences were obtained from PBMCs. These TCRs come from a girl aged 2-10 years in good health and CMV-seropositive. Both conserved end residues are trimmed from each CDR3. Each record gives: V gene, J gene, CDR3 protein.

>TRBV19|TRBJ2-1
ASSIVLAGGSNNEQF
>TRBV30|TRBJ1-4
AWSANRVGEKLF
>TRBV6-1|TRBJ1-5
ASSARTAYSNQPQH
>TRBV5-4|TRBJ2-3
ASSSRTGSTDTQY
>TRBV10-2|TRBJ2-7
ASSGGGGASYEQY
>TRBV7-3|TRBJ1-1
ASSLAGVNTEAF
>TRBV10-3|TRBJ2-7
AISERDIARGEQY
>TRBV19|TRBJ2-1
ASRVSGSGRTSYNEQF
>TRBV2|TRBJ1-6
ASRDTGSYNSPLH
>TRBV11-3|TRBJ2-7
ASSPDYYEQY
>TRBV11-2|TRBJ2-3
ASSRLAGFTDTQY
>TRBV12-5|TRBJ2-1
ASGTSGRAFPLNEQF
>TRBV2|TRBJ1-4
ASSGAHWDRNEKLF
>TRBV4-1|TRBJ2-7
ASSQDKGLVLTGAYEQY
>TRBV5-1|TRBJ2-3
ASSPGARAGENTDTQY
>TRBV2|TRBJ2-2
ASSGIIAGELF
>TRBV28|TRBJ2-7
ASSPTGTGLYEQY
>TRBV2|TRBJ2-4
ASSGLLAKNIQY
>TRBV28|TRBJ1-2
ASSSGDTYGYT
>TRBV4-1|TRBJ2-1
ASSQEPYDRGEQF
>TRBV19|TRBJ2-2
ASSIGGGLAGNTGELF
>TRBV4-1|TRBJ2-5
ASSRLTGILWETQY
>TRBV5-1|TRBJ2-3
ASSLATSGSMNTQY
>TRBV6-1|TRBJ2-1
ASSEAGGREQF
>TRBV19|TRBJ1-2
ASSQNYGYT
>TRBV14|TRBJ2-5
ASSQKFGEGETQY
>TRBV5-6|TRBJ2-7
ASSLLAGVGEQY
>TRBV27|TRBJ1-4
ASSSGLEKLF
>TRBV6-5|TRBJ2-7
ASREGGSYEQY
>TRBV4-1|TRBJ1-1
ASSQDPPTGGNTEAF
>TRBV30|TRBJ1-1
AWSPRRTVMNTEAF
>TRBV18|TRBJ2-1
ASSLQRQGYNEQF
>TRBV28|TRBJ1-2
ASSLRQGVYT
>TRBV4-1|TRBJ2-3
ASSQPGLDTQY
>TRBV6-6|TRBJ2-3
ASSYSSGRGDTQY
>TRBV21-1|TRBJ1-5
AARSCNQPQH
>TRBV6-6|TRBJ1-6
ASSLGTSGSPLH
>TRBV5-1|TRBJ2-7
ASSSDGGRTYEQY